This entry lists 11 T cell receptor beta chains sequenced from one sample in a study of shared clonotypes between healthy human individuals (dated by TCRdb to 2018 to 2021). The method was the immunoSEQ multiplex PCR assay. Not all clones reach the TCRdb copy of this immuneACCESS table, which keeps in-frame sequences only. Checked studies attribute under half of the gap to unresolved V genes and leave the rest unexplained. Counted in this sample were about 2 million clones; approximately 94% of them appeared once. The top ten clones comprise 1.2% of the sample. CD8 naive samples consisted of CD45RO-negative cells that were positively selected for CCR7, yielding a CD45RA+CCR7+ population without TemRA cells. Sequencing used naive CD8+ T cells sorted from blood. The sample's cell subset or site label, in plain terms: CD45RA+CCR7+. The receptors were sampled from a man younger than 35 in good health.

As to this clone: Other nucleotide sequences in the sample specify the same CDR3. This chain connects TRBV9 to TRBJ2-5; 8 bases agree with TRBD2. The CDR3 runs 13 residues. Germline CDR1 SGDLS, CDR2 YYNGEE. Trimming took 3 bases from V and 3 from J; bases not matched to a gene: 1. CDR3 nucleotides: TGTGCCAGCAGCGCCGGGGGGGAAGAGACCCAGTACTTC. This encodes CASSAGGEETQYF.

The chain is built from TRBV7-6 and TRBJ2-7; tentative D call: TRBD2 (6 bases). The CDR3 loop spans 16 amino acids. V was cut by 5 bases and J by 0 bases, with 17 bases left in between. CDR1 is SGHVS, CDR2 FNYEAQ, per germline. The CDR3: CASSPVGGMSSYEQYF. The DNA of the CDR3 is TGTGCCAGCAGCCCCGTGGGGGGTATGAGCTCCTACGAGCAGTACTTC. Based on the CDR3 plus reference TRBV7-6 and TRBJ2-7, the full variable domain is GAGVSQSPRYKVTKRGQDVALRCDPISGHVSLYWYRQALGQGPEFLTYFNYEAQQDKSGLPNDRFSAERPEGSISTLTIQRTEQRDSAMYRCASSPVGGMSSYEQYFGPGTRLTVT.

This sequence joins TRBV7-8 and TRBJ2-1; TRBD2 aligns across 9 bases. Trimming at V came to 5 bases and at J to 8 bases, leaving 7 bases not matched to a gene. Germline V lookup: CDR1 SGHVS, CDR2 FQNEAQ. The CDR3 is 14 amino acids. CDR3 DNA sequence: TGTGCCAGCAGCGTCGGGACTAGCCGGTATGAGCAGTTCTTC. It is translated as CASSVGTSRYEQFF.

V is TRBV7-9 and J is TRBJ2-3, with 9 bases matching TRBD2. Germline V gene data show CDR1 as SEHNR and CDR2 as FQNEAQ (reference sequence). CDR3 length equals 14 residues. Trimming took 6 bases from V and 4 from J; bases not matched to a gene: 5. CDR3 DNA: TGTGCCAGCAGTTTCAGCGGGGGGTCAGATACGCAGTATTTT. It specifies CASSFSGGSDTQYF.

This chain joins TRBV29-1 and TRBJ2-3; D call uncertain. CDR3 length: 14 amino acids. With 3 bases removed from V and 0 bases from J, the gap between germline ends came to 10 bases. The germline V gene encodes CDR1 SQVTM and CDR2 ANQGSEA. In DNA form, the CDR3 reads TGCAGCGTTGATACCGGGCCGAGCACAGATACGCAGTATTTT. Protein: CSVDTGPSTDTQYF.

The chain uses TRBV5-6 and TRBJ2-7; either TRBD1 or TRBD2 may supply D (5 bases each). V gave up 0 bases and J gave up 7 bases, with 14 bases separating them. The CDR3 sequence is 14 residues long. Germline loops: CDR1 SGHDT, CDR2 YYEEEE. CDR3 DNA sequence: TGTGCCAGCAGCTTGGTCGGGGACCCCGATGAGCAGTACTTC. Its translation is CASSLVGDPDEQYF. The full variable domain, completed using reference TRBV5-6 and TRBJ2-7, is DAGVTQSPTHLIKTRGQQVTLRCSPKSGHDTVSWYQQALGQGPQFIFQYYEEEERQRGNFPDRFSGHQFPNYSSELNVNALLLGDSALYLCASSLVGDPDEQYFGPGTRLTVT.

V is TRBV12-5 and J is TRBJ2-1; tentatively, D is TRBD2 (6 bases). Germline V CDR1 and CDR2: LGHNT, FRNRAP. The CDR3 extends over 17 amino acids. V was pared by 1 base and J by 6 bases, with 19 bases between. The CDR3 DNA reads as TGTGCTAGTGGTTTGGCCCAAGGGGAACGGGGGACCAATGAGCAGTTCTTC. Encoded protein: CASGLAQGERGTNEQFF.

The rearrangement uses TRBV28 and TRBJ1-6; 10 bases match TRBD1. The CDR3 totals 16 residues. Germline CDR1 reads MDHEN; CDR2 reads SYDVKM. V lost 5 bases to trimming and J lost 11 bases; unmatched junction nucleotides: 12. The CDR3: CASSVHVGQGNPPLHF. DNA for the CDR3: TGTGCCAGCAGTGTGCACGTGGGACAGGGGAATCCACCCCTCCACTTT.

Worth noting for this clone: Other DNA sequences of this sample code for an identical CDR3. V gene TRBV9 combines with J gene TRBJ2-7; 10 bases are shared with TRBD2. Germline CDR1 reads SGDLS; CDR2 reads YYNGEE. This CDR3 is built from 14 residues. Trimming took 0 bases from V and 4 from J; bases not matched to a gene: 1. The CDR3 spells CASSVASGSYEQYF. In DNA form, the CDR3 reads TGTGCCAGCAGCGTAGCTAGCGGGAGTTACGAGCAGTACTTC.

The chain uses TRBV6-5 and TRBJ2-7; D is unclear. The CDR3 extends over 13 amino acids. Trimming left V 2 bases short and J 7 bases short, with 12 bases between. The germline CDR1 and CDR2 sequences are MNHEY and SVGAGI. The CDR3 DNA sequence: TGTGCCAGCAGTTACAGCAGTTCTGAAGAGCAGTACTTC. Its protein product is CASSYSSSEEQYF.

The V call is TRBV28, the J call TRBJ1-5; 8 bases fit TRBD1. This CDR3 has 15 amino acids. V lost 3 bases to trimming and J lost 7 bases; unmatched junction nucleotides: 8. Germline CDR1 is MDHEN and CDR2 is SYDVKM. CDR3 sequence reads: CASSFDRGERQPQHF. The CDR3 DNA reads TGTGCCAGCAGTTTCGACAGGGGAGAGAGGCAGCCCCAGCATTTT.